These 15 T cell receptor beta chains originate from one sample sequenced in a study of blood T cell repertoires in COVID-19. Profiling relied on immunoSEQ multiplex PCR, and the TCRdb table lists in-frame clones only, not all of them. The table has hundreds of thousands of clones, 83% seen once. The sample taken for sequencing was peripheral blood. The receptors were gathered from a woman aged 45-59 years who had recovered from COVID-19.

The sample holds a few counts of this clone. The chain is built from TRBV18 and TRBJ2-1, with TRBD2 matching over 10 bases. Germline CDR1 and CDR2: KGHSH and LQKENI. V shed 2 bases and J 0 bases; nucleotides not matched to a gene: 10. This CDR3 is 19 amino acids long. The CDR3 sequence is CASSPRGLAAHSSYNEQFF. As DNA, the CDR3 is TGTGCCAGCTCACCAAGAGGACTAGCGGCGCATAGCTCCTACAATGAGCAGTTCTTC.

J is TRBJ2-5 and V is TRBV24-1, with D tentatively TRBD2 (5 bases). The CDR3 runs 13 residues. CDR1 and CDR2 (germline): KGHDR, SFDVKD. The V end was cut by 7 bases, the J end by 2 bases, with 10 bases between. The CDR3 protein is CATSLREQETQYF. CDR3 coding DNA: TGTGCCACCAGCCTCCGGGAACAAGAGACCCAGTACTTC.

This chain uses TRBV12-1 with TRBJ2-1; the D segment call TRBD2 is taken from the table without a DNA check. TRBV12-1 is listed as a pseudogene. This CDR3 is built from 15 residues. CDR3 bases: TGTGCCAGCAGCTTAGCGGGGGGGCCAAGTAATGAGCAGTTCTTC. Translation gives CASSLAGGPSNEQFF.

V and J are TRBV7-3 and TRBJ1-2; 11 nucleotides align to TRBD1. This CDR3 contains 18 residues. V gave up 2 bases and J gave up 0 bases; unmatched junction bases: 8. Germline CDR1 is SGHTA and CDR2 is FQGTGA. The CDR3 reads CASSLSGQGGRSNYGYTF. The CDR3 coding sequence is TGTGCCAGCAGCTTATCGGGACAGGGGGGAAGGTCTAACTATGGCTACACCTTC.

CDR3 DNA: TGTGCCAGCAGCTTCGCAGGGGGCTACTATGGCTACACCTTC. Encoded protein: CASSFAGGYYGYTF. This chain joins TRBV7-2 and TRBJ1-2; 8 bases line up with TRBD1. This CDR3 is built from 14 residues. The V gene end was trimmed by 3 bases and the J gene end by 3 bases; junction bases not matched to a gene: 3. Germline-derived CDR1 and CDR2 are SGHTA and FQGNSA.

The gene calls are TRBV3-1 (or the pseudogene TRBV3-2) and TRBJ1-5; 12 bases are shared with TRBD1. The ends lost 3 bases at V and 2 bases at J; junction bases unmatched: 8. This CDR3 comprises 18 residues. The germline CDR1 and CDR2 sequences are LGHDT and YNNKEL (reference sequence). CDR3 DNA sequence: TGTGCCAGCAGCCAGAATGGGACAGGGGGCTGTGGCAATCAGCCCCAGCATTTT. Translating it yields CASSQNGTGGCGNQPQHF.

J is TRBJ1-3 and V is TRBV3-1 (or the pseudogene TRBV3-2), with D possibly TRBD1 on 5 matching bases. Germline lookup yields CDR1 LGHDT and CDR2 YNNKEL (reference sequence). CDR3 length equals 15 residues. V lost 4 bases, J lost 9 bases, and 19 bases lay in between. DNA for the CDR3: TGTGCCAGCAGCCCGAGCCTTTTACCCGGGGGCACCATATATTTT. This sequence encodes CASSPSLLPGGTIYF.

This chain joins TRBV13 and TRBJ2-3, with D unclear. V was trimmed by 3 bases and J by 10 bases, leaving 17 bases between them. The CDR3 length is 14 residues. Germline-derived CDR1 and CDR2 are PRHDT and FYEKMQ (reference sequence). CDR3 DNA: TGTGCCAGCAGCTTGAAATCCCTACTGGTGTCGCAGTATTTT. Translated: CASSLKSLLVSQYF. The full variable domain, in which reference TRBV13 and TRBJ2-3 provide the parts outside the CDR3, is AAGVIQSPRHLIKEKRETATLKCYPIPRHDTVYWYQQGPGQDPQFLISFYEKMQSDKGSIPDRFSAQQFSDYHSELNMSSLELGDSALYFCASSLKSLLVSQYFGPGTRLTVL.

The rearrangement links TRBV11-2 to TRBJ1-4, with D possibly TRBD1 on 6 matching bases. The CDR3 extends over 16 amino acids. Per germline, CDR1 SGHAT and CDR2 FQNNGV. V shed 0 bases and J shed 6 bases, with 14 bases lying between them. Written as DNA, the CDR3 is TGTGCCAGCAGCTTAGATGGGGGCAGGGCGTATGAAAAACTGTTTTTT. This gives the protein CASSLDGGRAYEKLFF.

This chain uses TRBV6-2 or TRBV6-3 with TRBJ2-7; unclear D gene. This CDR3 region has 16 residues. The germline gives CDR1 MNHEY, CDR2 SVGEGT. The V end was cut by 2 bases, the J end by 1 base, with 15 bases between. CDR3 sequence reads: CASSYESESVSYEQYF. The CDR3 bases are TGTGCCAGCAGTTACGAATCGGAGTCCGTATCCTACGAGCAGTACTTC.

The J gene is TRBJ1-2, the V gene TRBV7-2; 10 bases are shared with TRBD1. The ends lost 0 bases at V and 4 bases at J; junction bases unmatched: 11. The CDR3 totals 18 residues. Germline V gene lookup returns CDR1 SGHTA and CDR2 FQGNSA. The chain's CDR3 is CASSLAAAMGQGLYGYTF. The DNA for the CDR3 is TGTGCCAGCAGCTTAGCCGCCGCTATGGGACAGGGGCTCTATGGCTACACCTTC.

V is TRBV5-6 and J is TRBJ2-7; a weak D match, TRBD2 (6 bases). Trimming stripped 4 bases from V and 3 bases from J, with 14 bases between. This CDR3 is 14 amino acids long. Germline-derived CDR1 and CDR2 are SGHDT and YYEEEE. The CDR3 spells CASSAGGLGYEQYF. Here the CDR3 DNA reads TGTGCCAGCAGCGCTGGGGGGTTGGGCTACGAGCAGTACTTC.

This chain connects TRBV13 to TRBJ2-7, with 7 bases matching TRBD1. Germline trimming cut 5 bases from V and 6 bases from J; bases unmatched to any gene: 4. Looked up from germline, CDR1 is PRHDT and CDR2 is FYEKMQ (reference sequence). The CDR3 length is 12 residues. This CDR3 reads CASSRGGGEQYF. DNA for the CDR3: TGTGCCAGCAGCCGAGGGGGCGGCGAGCAGTACTTC.

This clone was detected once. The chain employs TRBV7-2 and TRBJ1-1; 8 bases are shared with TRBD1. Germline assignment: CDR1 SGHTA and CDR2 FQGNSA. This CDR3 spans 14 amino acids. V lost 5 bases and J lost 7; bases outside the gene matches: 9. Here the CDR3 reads CASSTVDRAGEAFF. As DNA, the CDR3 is TGTGCCAGCAGCACCGTGGACAGGGCGGGTGAAGCTTTCTTT.

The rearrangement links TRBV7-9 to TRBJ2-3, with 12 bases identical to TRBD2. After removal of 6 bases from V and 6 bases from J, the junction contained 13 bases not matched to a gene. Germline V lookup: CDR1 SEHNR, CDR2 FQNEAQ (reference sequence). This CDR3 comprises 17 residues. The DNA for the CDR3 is TGTGCCAGCAGGCGATCGGAACTAGCGGGAGGTGGGGATACGCAGTATTTT. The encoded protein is CASRRSELAGGGDTQYF.